What follows are 26 T cell receptor beta chains derived from one specimen sequenced in a study of CD8 T cells in Susac syndrome. Reverse transcription of roughly 0.5 to 1 ug RNA was performed with random hexamers. TCRdb re-called the immunoSEQ multiplex PCR reads with MiXCR, one entry per CDR3 protein. Of approximately 120,000 distinct CDR3 sequences in the sample, approximately 95% are singletons; the top ten hold over 0.3%. Sequences were obtained from CD8+ T cells from PBMCs. These receptor sequences come from a human donor with multiple sclerosis.

This chain uses TRBV27 with TRBJ2-1, with TRBD2 identical over 7 bases. With V trimmed by 3 bases and J by 0 bases, 2 bases remained unmatched. The CDR3 spans 15 residues. In germline, CDR1 is MNHEY, CDR2 SMNVEV (reference sequence). CDR3 in amino acids: CASSFREGSYNEQFF. The DNA for the CDR3 is TGTGCCAGCAGTTTCAGGGAGGGCTCCTACAATGAGCAGTTCTTC.

The chain links TRBV19 to TRBJ1-2; tentatively, D is TRBD1 (5 bases). The CDR3 runs to 14 residues. The ends were cut back, 5 bases at V and 0 bases at J, with 10 bases in the middle. The V gene's germline CDR1 is LNHDA and CDR2 SQIVND (reference sequence). Written as DNA, the CDR3 is TGTGCCAGTAGTGGGGGACGGACTAACTATGGCTACACCTTC. Amino acids: CASSGGRTNYGYTF.

The chain uses TRBV7-3 and TRBJ1-1; D not certain. V gave up 5 bases and J gave up 3 bases, with 13 bases separating them. This CDR3 contains 14 residues. Per the germline V gene, CDR1 is SGHTA and CDR2 is FQGTGA. CDR3 region: CASSPSRADTEAFF. CDR3 coding DNA: TGTGCCAGCAGCCCTTCCCGCGCGGACACTGAAGCTTTCTTT.

The rearrangement links TRBV20-1 to TRBJ2-7; D gene ambiguous. Germline V gives CDR1 DFQATT, CDR2 SNEGSKA (reference sequence). The length of the CDR3 is 10 residues. V lost 0 bases to trimming and J lost 3 bases, with 0 bases between them. The CDR3 spells CSARDYEQYF. The DNA of the CDR3 is TGCAGTGCTAGAGACTACGAGCAGTACTTC.

This clonotype showed up just once. The V gene is TRBV29-1, the J gene TRBJ2-6, with D perhaps being TRBD1 or TRBD2 (6 bases each). The germline V gene has CDR1 SQVTM and CDR2 ANQGSEA. This CDR3 has 17 amino acids. Trimming pared 4 bases from V and 0 bases from J, leaving 16 bases between. DNA of the CDR3: TGCAGCGTTGTAGGAGTAGGGGGGCACTCTGGGGCCAACGTCCTGACTTTC. This sequence encodes CSVVGVGGHSGANVLTF.

The chain couples TRBV7-9 to TRBJ1-1; D gene unclear. In germline, CDR1 is SEHNR, CDR2 FQNEAQ (reference sequence). There are 15 residues in the CDR3. Trimming stripped 2 bases from V and 6 bases from J, with 16 bases between. The CDR3 reads CASSLIGRSAPEAFF. The CDR3 coding sequence is TGTGCCAGCAGCTTAATAGGACGCTCGGCACCTGAAGCTTTCTTT.

The chain has TRBV13 and TRBJ1-1; possible D gene TRBD1, 5 bases. Trimming took 3 bases from V and 4 from J, leaving 15 bases between them. CDR3 length equals 15 residues. Germline V gives CDR1 PRHDT, CDR2 FYEKMQ (reference sequence). The CDR3 reads CASSFGQGRSTEAFF. The CDR3 DNA sequence: TGTGCCAGCAGCTTCGGGCAGGGACGGAGCACTGAAGCTTTCTTT.

The chain uses TRBV7-9 and TRBJ2-7; the match to TRBD1 covers 12 bases. V lost 5 bases to trimming and J lost 2 bases; unmatched junction nucleotides: 4. The CDR3 loop spans 15 amino acids. Germline V lookup: CDR1 SEHNR, CDR2 FQNEAQ (reference sequence). The CDR3 sequence is CASSTGTGGPYEQYV. The CDR3 region has the DNA TGTGCCAGCAGCACCGGGACAGGGGGCCCCTACGAGCAGTACGTC.

The genes are TRBV2 and TRBJ1-2; D gene uncertain. The V gene's germline CDR1 is SNHLY and CDR2 FYNNEI. Between the trimmed V and J ends, which lost 2 bases and 6 bases, there was a span of 16 bases. The CDR3 totals 15 residues. The CDR3 is CASSETGVAVDGYTF. The CDR3 DNA is TGTGCCAGCAGTGAAACTGGGGTTGCTGTGGATGGCTACACCTTC.

The chain uses TRBV13 and TRBJ1-5; 11 bases are a match to TRBD1. The CDR3 sequence is 15 residues long. Germline V gene data show CDR1 as PRHDT and CDR2 as FYEKMQ (reference sequence). V shed 5 bases, J shed 9 bases, and the junction held 9 bases outside the gene matches. CDR3 nucleotide sequence: TGTGCCAGCAGCGAAGGGACAGGGGGGCTGGGGCCCCAGCATTTT. Its protein product is CASSEGTGGLGPQHF.

The rearrangement links TRBV5-1 to TRBJ1-1; TRBD1 aligns across 7 bases. The CDR3 consists of 15 residues. The germline gives CDR1 SGHRS, CDR2 YFSETQ. The junction had 7 bases not matched to a gene; V was cut back by 1 base and J by 4 bases. The DNA for the CDR3 is TGCGCCAGCAGCTTGCCCAGGGGGGAGGGCACTGAAGCTTTCTTT. Translation gives CASSLPRGEGTEAFF.

This clonotype was counted a single time. This chain connects TRBV7-9 to TRBJ2-3; TRBD2 is a possible D gene (5 bases). The V gene's germline CDR1 is SEHNR and CDR2 FQNEAQ (reference sequence). The CDR3 length is 13 residues. The V end was cut by 6 bases, the J end by 12 bases, with 19 bases between. The CDR3 DNA reads TGTGCCAGCAGGAAACTATCGGGTAGCGTCCAGTATTTT. This codes for CASRKLSGSVQYF.

The gene calls are TRBV29-1 and TRBJ2-7; perhaps TRBD2 as D (6 bases). V lost 3 bases and J lost 3, with 21 bases in between. The CDR3 totals 16 residues. Per germline, CDR1 SQVTM and CDR2 ANQGSEA. The CDR3 DNA reads TGCAGCGTTGAGGAGGGGCGCATTAGCCCCAACTACGAGCAGTACTTC. Its protein is CSVEEGRISPNYEQYF.

The table lists this clonotype with a few counts. J is TRBJ2-2 and V is TRBV12-3 or TRBV12-4; D not certain. This CDR3 contains 11 residues. The V gene lost 3 bases and the J gene lost 6 bases, with 2 bases spanning the gap. CDR3 coding DNA: TGTGCCAGCAGTTTGCCCGGGGAGCTGTTTTTT. Protein sequence: CASSLPGELFF.

The gene calls are TRBV9 and TRBJ1-6; a weak D match, TRBD1 (6 bases). This CDR3 contains 14 residues. Germline CDR1 reads SGDLS; CDR2 reads YYNGEE. Trimming took 2 bases from V and 7 from J, leaving 10 bases between them. The CDR3 spells CASSVGGGNSPLHF. CDR3 in DNA: TGTGCCAGCAGCGTCGGGGGCGGAAATTCACCCCTCCACTTT.

This sequence joins TRBV12-3 or TRBV12-4 and TRBJ2-1; D is ambiguous. CDR3 length: 11 residues. The germline V and J ends were trimmed by 6 bases and 9 bases, with 9 bases remaining between them. In DNA, the CDR3 is TGTGCCAGCAGCCCGAACGTTGAGCAGTTCTTC. Amino acids: CASSPNVEQFF.

The chain employs TRBV9 and TRBJ2-1; no firm D call. The CDR3 contains 14 residues. The V end was cut by 7 bases, the J end by 0 bases, with 11 bases between. Germline loops: CDR1 SGDLS, CDR2 YYNGEE. CDR3 loop: CASGRPSSYNEQFF. CDR3 in DNA: TGTGCCAGCGGGCGGCCAAGCTCCTACAATGAGCAGTTCTTC.

Here the CDR3 reads CASQPRGTGNEQFF. CDR3 nucleotide sequence: TGTGCCAGCCAACCTCGGGGAACGGGCAATGAGCAGTTCTTC. This sequence joins TRBV25-1 and TRBJ2-1, with D perhaps TRBD2 (5 bases). V was trimmed by 8 bases and J by 6 bases, leaving 17 bases between them. In germline, CDR1 is MGHDK, CDR2 SYGVNS. CDR3 length: 14 residues.

The V gene is TRBV7-9, the J gene TRBJ1-1; D is unresolved. CDR3 length: 13 amino acids. With 3 bases removed from V and 1 base from J, the gap between germline ends came to 6 bases. Germline V gene lookup returns CDR1 SEHNR and CDR2 FQNEAQ (reference sequence). The CDR3 protein is CASSFQENTEAFF. The CDR3 region has the DNA TGTGCCAGCAGCTTCCAGGAGAACACTGAAGCTTTCTTT.

This clonotype appeared once. The CDR3 sequence is CASNEGGWGQPQHF. The CDR3 DNA reads as TGTGCCAGCAACGAGGGGGGATGGGGTCAGCCCCAGCATTTT. The rearrangement links TRBV12-3 or TRBV12-4 to TRBJ1-5; tentative D call: TRBD1 (6 bases). The V end lost 7 bases, the J end lost 6 bases, and 16 bases lay between the germline ends. The CDR3 is made up of 14 amino acids.

This clonotype was picked up one time. One junction end disagrees with the germline gene, perhaps due to a read error. V gene TRBV14 combines with J gene TRBJ1-6; 7 nucleotides line up with TRBD1. Germline V CDR1 and CDR2: SGHDN, FVKESK. This CDR3 region has 13 residues. CDR3: CASSLTGDSPLHF. The CDR3 nucleotides are TGTGCCAGCAGCCTCACAGGGGATTCACCCCTCCATTTT.

CDR3 loop: CSAVRVLYYGYTF. The CDR3, as DNA: TGCAGTGCTGTGAGGGTCCTCTACTATGGCTACACCTTC. J is TRBJ1-2 and V is TRBV20-1; D uncertain. CDR1 is DFQATT and CDR2 is SNEGSKA in the germline V gene (reference sequence). CDR3 size: 13 residues. The V end lost 5 bases, the J end lost 3 bases, and 13 bases lay between the germline ends.

The rearrangement joins TRBV9 to TRBJ2-2; 14 bases agree with TRBD2. V shed 4 bases, J shed 5 bases, and the junction held 7 bases outside the gene matches. The CDR3 has 17 amino acids. Germline V lookup: CDR1 SGDLS, CDR2 YYNGEE. Here the CDR3 reads CASSLKRTSGGTGELFF. The CDR3 region has the DNA TGTGCCAGCAGCCTTAAAAGGACTAGCGGGGGGACCGGGGAGCTGTTTTTT.

The chain recombines TRBV9 with TRBJ1-2, with 7 nucleotides matching TRBD1. The germline V gene encodes CDR1 SGDLS and CDR2 YYNGEE. The CDR3 has 16 amino acids. V dropped 3 bases and J dropped 8; count of bases not matched to a gene: 16. CDR3 nucleotides: TGTGCCAGCAGCGCGACCAAGCGGGGGACAGTCGTGGGCTACACCTTC. It translates to CASSATKRGTVVGYTF.

The chain has TRBV7-3 and TRBJ2-4; a weak D match, TRBD2 (5 bases). V gave up 5 bases and J gave up 7 bases, with 15 bases separating them. CDR3 length: 14 amino acids. Germline V gives CDR1 SGHTA, CDR2 FQGTGA. CDR3 coding DNA: TGTGCCAGCAGCCCTAGCATTCCATCCAACATTCAGTACTTC. Translation gives CASSPSIPSNIQYF.

This chain joins TRBV30 and TRBJ1-5; D remains unclear. V lost 2 bases, J lost 3 bases, and 5 bases lay in between. CDR3 length: 12 residues. Germline CDR1 is GTSNPN and CDR2 is SVGIG (reference sequence). In nucleotides, the CDR3 is TGTGCCTGGAGTTCCGACAATCAGCCCCAGCATTTT. Encoded protein: CAWSSDNQPQHF.